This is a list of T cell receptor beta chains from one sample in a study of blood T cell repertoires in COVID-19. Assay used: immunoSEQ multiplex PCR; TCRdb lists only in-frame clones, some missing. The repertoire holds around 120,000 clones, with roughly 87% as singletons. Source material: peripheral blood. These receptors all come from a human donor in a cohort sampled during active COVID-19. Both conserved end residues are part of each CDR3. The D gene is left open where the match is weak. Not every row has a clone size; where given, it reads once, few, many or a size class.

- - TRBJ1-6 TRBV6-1 CASSDFSGQKDSPLHF TGTGCCAGCAGTGACTTTAGTGGACAGAAAGATTCACCCCTCCACTTT
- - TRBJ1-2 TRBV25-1 CASSEYGTEDGYTF TGTGCCAGCAGTGAATATGGAACGGAGGATGGCTACACCTTC
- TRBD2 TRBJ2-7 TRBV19 CASSIKREGEQYF TGTGCCAGTAGTATTAAGAGGGAGGGCGAGCAGTACTTC
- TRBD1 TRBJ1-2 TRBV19 CASSMDNRGDGYTF TGTGCCAGTAGTATGGACAACAGGGGGGATGGCTACACCTTC
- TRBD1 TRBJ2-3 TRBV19 CASTHRGLRADTQYF TGTGCCAGCACCCACAGGGGGCTTAGGGCAGATACGCAGTATTTT
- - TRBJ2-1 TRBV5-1 CASSLNGAEGYNEQFF TGCGCCAGCAGCTTGAATGGCGCAGAGGGCTACAATGAGCAGTTCTTC
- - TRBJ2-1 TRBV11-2 CASSLAGDREQFF TGTGCCAGCAGCTTAGCGGGGGATCGGGAGCAGTTCTTC
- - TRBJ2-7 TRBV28 CASSLTGRGNEQYF TGTGCCAGCAGTTTAACCGGGAGAGGGAACGAGCAGTACTTC
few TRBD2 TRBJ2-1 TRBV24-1 CATSDIYRSNGLASYNEQFF TGTGCCACCAGTGACATATACAGATCCAATGGACTAGCTTCCTACAATGAGCAGTTCTTC
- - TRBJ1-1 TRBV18 CASSPRGRNTEAFF TGTGCCAGCTCACCAAGGGGTCGAAACACTGAAGCTTTCTTT
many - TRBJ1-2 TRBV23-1 CASSQGPPGLLTYGYTF TGCGCCAGCAGTCAAGGCCCCCCGGGACTCTTAACCTATGGCTACACCTTC
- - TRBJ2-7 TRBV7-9 CASSPLEGYEQYF TGTGCCAGCAGCCCTCTGGAGGGCTACGAGCAGTACTTC
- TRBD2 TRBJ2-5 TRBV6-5 CASSDPGLGRETQYF TGTGCCAGCAGCGACCCGGGACTAGGCCGAGAGACCCAGTACTTC
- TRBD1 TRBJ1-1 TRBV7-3 CASSSGQGLGTEAFF TGTGCCAGCAGCTCGGGACAGGGATTGGGCACTGAAGCTTTCTTT
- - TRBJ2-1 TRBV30 CAWSVLGALSPYNEQFF TGTGCCTGGAGTGTACTGGGGGCCCTCAGCCCCTACAATGAGCAGTTCTTC
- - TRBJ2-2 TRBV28 CATPSNTGELFF TGTGCCACCCCTTCGAACACCGGGGAGCTGTTTTTT
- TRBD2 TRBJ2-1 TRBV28 CASSLLGTRDNEQFF TGTGCCAGCAGTTTACTCGGGACTAGGGACAATGAGCAGTTCTTC
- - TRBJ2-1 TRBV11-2 CASSNPGGARRTYNEQFF TGTGCCAGCAGCAACCCCGGGGGTGCGCGGAGAACCTACAATGAGCAGTTCTTC
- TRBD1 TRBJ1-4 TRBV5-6 CASSLQGAEKLFF TGTGCCAGCAGCCTACAGGGGGCTGAAAAACTGTTTTTT
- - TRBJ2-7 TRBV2 CASRTGPTAYEQYF TGTGCCAGCAGAACGGGTCCCACCGCCTACGAGCAGTACTTC
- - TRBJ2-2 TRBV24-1 CATSERQGDANTGELFF TGTGCCACCAGTGAGCGCCAAGGGGATGCGAACACCGGGGAGCTGTTTTTT
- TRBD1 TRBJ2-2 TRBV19 CASSTRTGNTGELFF TGTGCCAGTAGTACCCGGACAGGGAACACCGGGGAGCTGTTTTTT
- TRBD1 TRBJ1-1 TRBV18 CASSPTGADTYEAFF TGTGCCAGCTCACCCACAGGGGCCGATACATATGAAGCTTTCTTT
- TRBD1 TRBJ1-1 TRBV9 CASSETGAVRQNTEAFF TGTGCCAGCAGCGAGACAGGGGCCGTTAGACAGAACACTGAAGCTTTCTTT
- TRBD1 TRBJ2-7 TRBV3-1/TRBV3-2 CASGQGGLEQYF TGTGCCAGCGGACAGGGAGGCCTAGAGCAGTACTTC
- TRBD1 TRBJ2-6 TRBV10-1 CASSEGTGTSGANVLTF TGCGCCAGCAGTGAGGGGACAGGGACCTCTGGGGCCAACGTCCTGACTTTC
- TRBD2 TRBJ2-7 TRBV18 CASSPPGRGGAYEQYF TGTGCCAGCTCACCACCGGGGAGGGGTGGGGCTTACGAGCAGTACTTC
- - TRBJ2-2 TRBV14 CASSQDRQLANTGELFF TGTGCCAGCAGCCAAGACCGACAGCTCGCGAACACCGGGGAGCTGTTTTTT
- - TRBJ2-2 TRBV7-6 CASSLVGGVGTGELFF TGTGCCAGCAGCTTAGTCGGAGGGGTCGGCACCGGGGAGCTGTTTTTT
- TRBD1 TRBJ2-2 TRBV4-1 CASSQADRDTGELFF TGCGCCAGCAGCCAAGCAGACAGGGACACCGGGGAGCTGTTTTTT
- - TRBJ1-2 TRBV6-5 CASILGQVANYGYTF TGTGCCAGCATTCTCGGTCAGGTCGCTAACTATGGCTACACCTTC
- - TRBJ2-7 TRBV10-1 CASSDQGLSSEQYF TGCGCCAGCAGTGATCAGGGTCTCTCTAGCGAGCAGTACTTC
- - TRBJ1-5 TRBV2 CASRDSPQPQHF TGTGCCAGCAGGGACAGTCCTCAGCCCCAGCATTTT
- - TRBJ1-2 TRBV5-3 CARNPFRERGGYTF TGTGCCAGAAACCCCTTCAGGGAACGTGGGGGCTACACCTTC
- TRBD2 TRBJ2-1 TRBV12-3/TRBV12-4 CASSRDYDNEQFF TGTGCCAGCAGTCGGGACTATGACAATGAGCAGTTCTTC
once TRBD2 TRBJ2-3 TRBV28 CAGNSGVTDTQYF TGTGCCGGGAATAGCGGGGTCACAGATACGCAGTATTTT
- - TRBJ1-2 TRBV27 CASSLGEQGNYGYTF TGTGCCAGCAGTTTAGGGGAACAGGGTAACTATGGCTACACCTTC
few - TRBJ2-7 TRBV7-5 CVRSLDNRGTHWNEQYF TGTGTCAGAAGCTTAGACAACAGGGGGACCCATTGGAACGAGCAGTACTTC
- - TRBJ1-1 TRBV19 CASSRSRTNTEAFF TGTGCCAGTAGTAGGTCAAGAACAAACACTGAAGCTTTCTTT
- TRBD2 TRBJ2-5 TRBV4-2 CASSQETSGGVQETQYF TGTGCCAGCAGCCAAGAGACCAGCGGGGGGGTCCAAGAGACCCAGTACTTC
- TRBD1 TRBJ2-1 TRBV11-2 CASSSQGSSYHEQFF TGTGCCAGCAGCTCACAGGGGTCGTCCTACCATGAGCAGTTCTTC
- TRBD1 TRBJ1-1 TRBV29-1 CSVLKVGQGPSEAFF TGCAGCGTCCTAAAAGTGGGACAGGGTCCGTCTGAAGCTTTCTTT
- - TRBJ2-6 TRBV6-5 CASSYAWGAGANVLTF TGTGCCAGCAGTTACGCTTGGGGCGCTGGGGCCAACGTCCTGACTTTC